Detailed here is one T cell receptor (beta chain). Its target is not known. CDR3 length equals 16 residues. CDR1 and CDR2 (germline): SGHRS, YFSETQ. The V and J ends lost 0 bases and 0 bases respectively, with 10 bases between them. What was sequenced were expressed TCRB transcripts, since all of the isolated RNA had been reverse transcribed. Read counts averaged about 3.57 million for samples of naive, central memory and regulatory T cells. TCRdb's table, derived via immunoSEQ multiplex PCR, lists solely in-frame clones and lacks some. The sample records 200,000 to 300,000 clones, approximately 70% being singletons. The data belong to a study of beta chain features in type 1 diabetes. Study outcomes and limitations: Patients' naive, central memory and Treg TCRB repertoires seemed closer to one another than those of healthy donors. Insertions were fewer and deletions more numerous at VDJ junctions in type 1 diabetes patients.

Specimen: naive CD4+ T cells from blood. V is TRBV5-1 and J is TRBJ1-3; D gene uncertain. The sequence was collected from a man younger than 40 in good health. CDR3 loop: CASSLAGRHSGNTIYF. Written as DNA, the CDR3 is TGCGCCAGCAGCTTGGCTGGACGCCACTCTGGAAACACCATATATTTT.